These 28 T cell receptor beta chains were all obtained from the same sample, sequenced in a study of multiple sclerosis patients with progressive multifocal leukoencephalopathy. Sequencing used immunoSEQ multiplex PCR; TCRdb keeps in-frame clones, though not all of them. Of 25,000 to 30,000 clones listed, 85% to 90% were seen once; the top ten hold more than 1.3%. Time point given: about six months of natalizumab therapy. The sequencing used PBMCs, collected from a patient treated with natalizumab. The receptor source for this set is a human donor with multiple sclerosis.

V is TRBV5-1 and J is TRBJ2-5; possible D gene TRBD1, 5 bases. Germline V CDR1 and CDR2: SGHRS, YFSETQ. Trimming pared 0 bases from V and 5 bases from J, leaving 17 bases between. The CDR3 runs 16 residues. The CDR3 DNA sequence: TGCGCCAGCAGCTTGGCCGGTCAGGGTGGTGGGGAGACCCAGTACTTC. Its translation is CASSLAGQGGGETQYF.

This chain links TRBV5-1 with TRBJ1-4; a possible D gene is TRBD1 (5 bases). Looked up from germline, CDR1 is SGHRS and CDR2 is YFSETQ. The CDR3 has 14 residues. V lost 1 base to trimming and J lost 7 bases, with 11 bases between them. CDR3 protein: CASSLLSGSEKLFF. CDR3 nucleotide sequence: TGCGCCAGCAGCTTGTTATCAGGGTCTGAAAAACTGTTTTTT.

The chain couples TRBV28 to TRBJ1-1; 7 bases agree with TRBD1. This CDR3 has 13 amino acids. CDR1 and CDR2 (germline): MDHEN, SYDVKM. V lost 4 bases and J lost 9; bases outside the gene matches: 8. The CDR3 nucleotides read TGTGCCAGCAGTTCGACACAGGGGCCAAAAGCTTTCTTT. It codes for CASSSTQGPKAFF.

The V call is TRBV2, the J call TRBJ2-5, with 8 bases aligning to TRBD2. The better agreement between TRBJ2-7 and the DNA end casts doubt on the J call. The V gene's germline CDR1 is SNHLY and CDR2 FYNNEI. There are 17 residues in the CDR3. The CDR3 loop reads CASSGGIGRGAQYEQYF. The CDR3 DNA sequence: TGTGCCAGCAGTGGAGGGATCGGGCGGGGGGCCCAGTACGAGCAGTACTTC.

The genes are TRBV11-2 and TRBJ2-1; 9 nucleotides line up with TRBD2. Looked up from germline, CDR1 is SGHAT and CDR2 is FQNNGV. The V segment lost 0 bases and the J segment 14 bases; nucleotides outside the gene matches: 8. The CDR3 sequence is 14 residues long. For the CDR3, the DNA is TGTGCCAGCAGCTTAGATCTGGGGACTAGCAGTGAGTTCTTC. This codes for CASSLDLGTSSEFF.

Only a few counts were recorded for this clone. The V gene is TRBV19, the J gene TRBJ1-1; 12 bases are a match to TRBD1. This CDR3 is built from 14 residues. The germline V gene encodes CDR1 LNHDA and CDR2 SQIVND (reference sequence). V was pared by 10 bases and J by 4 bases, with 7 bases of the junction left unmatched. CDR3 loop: CATRDRGLSTEAFF. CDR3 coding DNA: TGTGCCACTAGGGACAGGGGGCTGAGCACTGAAGCTTTCTTT.

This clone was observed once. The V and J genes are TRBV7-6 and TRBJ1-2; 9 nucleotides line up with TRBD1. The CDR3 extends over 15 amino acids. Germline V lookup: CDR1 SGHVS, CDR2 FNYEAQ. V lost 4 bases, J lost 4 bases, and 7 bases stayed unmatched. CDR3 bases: TGTGCCAGCAGCTCGGACAGGGGAACCTTCTATGGCTACACCTTC. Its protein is CASSSDRGTFYGYTF.

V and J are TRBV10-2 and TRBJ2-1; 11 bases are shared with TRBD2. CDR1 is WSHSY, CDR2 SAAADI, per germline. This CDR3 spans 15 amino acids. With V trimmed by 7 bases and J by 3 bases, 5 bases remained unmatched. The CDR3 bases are TGCGCCAGCACCCCTGGGACTAGCGGCTACAATGAGCAGTTCTTC. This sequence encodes CASTPGTSGYNEQFF.

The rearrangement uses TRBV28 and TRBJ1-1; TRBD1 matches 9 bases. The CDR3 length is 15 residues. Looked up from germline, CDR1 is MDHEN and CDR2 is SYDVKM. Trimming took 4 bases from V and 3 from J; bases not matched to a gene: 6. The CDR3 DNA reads TGTGCCAGCAGTTCTCACAGGGGGCATTACACTGAAGCTTTCTTT. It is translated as CASSSHRGHYTEAFF.

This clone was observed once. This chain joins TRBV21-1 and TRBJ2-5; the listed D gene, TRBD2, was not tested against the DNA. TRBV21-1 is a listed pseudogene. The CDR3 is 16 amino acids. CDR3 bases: TGTGCCAGCAGCCCCAACCGGACTAGCGGTAAAGAGACCCAGTACTTC. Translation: CASSPNRTSGKETQYF.

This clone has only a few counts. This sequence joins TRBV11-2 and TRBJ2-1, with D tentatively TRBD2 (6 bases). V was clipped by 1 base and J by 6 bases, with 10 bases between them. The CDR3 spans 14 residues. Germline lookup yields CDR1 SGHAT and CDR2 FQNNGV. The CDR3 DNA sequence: TGTGCCAGCAGCTTAGGACCAGCGGGCAATGAGCAGTTCTTC. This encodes CASSLGPAGNEQFF.

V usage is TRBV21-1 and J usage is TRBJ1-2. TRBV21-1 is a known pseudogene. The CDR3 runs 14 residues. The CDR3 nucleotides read TGTGCCAGCAGCAAAGTCGGGATTGTCCGCGACTACACCTTC. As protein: CASSKVGIVRDYTF.

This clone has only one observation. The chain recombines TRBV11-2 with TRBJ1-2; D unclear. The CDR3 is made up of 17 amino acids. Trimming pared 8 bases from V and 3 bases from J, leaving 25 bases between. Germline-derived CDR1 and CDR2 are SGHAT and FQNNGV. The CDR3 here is CASGLASVSRRDYGYTF. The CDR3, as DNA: TGTGCCAGCGGGTTGGCGTCAGTGTCGCGGCGGGACTATGGCTACACCTTC.

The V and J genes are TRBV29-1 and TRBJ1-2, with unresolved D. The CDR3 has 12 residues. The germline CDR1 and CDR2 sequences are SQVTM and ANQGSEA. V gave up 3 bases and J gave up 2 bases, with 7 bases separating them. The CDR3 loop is CSVDRLNYGYTF. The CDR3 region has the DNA TGCAGCGTTGACAGGTTAAACTATGGCTACACCTTC.

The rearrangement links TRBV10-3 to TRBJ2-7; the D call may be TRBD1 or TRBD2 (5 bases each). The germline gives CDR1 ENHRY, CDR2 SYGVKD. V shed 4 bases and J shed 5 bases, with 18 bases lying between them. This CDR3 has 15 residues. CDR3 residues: CAISGSGTVVNEQYF. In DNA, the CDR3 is TGTGCCATCAGTGGCTCCGGGACGGTTGTTAACGAGCAGTACTTC.

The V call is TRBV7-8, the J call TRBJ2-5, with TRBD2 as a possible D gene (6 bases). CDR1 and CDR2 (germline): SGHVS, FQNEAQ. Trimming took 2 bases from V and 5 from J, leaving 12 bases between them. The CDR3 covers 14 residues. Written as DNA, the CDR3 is TGTGCCAGCAGCTTACTCGGGAGATTGGAGACCCAGTACTTC. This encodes CASSLLGRLETQYF.

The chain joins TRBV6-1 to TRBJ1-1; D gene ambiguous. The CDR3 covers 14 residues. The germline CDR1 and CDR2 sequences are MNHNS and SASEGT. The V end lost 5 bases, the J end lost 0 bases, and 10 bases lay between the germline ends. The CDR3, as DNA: TGTGCCAGCAGTTCAGCGTCAGTGAACACTGAAGCTTTCTTT. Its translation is CASSSASVNTEAFF.

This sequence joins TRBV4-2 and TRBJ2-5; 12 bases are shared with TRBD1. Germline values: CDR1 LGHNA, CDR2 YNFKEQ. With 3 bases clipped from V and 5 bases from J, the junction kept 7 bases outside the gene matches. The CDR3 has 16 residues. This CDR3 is CASSQDGTGGAETQYF. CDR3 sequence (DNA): TGTGCCAGCAGCCAGGACGGGACAGGGGGCGCGGAGACCCAGTACTTC.

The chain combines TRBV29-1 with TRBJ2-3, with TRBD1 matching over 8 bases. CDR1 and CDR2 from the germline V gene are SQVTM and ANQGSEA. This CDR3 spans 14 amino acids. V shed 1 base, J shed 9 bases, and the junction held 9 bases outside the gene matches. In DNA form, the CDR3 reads TGCAGCGTTGAAGGCAGGGGGCGCGGTGGCACGCAGTATTTT. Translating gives CSVEGRGRGGTQYF.

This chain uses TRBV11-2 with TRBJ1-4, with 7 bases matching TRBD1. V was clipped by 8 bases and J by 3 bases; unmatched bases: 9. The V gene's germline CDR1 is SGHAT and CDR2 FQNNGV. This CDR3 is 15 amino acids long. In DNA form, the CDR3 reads TGTGCCAGCCGGGACAGTAATATGGCTAATGAAAAACTGTTTTTT. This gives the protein CASRDSNMANEKLFF.

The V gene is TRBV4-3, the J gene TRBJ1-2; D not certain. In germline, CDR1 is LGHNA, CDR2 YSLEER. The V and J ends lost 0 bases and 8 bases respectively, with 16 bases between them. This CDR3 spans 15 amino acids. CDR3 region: CASSQDSHHVKGYTF. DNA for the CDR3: TGCGCCAGCAGCCAAGATTCACACCATGTCAAGGGCTACACCTTC.

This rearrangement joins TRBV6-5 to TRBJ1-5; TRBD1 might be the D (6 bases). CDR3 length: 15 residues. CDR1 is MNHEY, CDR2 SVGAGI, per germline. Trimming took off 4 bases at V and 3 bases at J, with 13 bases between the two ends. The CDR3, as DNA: TGTGCCAGCAGTTTAACGGACAGTGCCAATCAGCCCCAGCATTTT. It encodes CASSLTDSANQPQHF.

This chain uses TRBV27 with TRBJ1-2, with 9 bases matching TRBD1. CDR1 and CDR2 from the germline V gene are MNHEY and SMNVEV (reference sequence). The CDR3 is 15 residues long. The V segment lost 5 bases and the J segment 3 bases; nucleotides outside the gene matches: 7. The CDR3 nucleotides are TGTGCCAGCAGTCCCGGGACAGGGCCTGACTATGGCTACACCTTC. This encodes CASSPGTGPDYGYTF.

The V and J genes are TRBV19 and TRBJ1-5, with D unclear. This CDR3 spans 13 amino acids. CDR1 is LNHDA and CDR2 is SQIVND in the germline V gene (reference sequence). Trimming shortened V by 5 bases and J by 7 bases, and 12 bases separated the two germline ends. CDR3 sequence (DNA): TGTGCCAGTAGTCCGTCGACCAGGCAGCCCCAGCATTTT. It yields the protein CASSPSTRQPQHF.

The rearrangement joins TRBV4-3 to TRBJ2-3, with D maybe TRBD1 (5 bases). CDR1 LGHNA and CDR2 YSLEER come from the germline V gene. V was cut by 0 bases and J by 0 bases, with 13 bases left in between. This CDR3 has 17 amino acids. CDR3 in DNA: TGCGCCAGCAGCCAAGATCCCCCTCCAGGGAGCACAGATACGCAGTATTTT. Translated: CASSQDPPPGSTDTQYF.

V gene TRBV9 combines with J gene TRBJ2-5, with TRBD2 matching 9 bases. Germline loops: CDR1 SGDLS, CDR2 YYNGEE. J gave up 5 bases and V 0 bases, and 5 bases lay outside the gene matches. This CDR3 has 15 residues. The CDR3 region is CASSVDGAGGETQYF. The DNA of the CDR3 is TGTGCCAGCAGCGTAGACGGTGCGGGAGGGGAGACCCAGTACTTC.

CDR3 DNA sequence: TGTGCCAGTAGTATAGTGGGGGCCGGAGGTTACGAGCAGTACTTC. It specifies CASSIVGAGGYEQYF. The chain is built from TRBV19 and TRBJ2-7; possibly TRBD1 for D (6 bases). The V and J ends lost 1 base and 4 bases respectively, with 14 bases between them. Germline CDR1 and CDR2: LNHDA and SQIVND (reference sequence). This CDR3 region has 15 residues.

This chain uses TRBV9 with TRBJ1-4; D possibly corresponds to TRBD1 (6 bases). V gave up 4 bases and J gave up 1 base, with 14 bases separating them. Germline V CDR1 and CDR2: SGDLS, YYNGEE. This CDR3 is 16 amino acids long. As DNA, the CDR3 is TGTGCCAGCAGCCTAGAAGGACAGAGAACTAATGAAAAACTGTTTTTT. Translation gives CASSLEGQRTNEKLFF.